This T cell receptor beta chain originates from a study of blood T cell repertoires in COVID-19. Across the study: Italy, Spain and the United States were the sources of the convalescent and acute COVID-19 samples.

Per the authors' pipeline: It was from reference gene primer amplification that nucleated cell counts were estimated. Produced via immunoSEQ multiplex PCR; TCRdb's table is partial and in-frame only. The V and J calls and clone size were taken over from that table, and D and trimming were inferred from the DNA. The sample includes about 70,000 clones, approximately 85% of them seen just once. In germline, CDR1 is MNHEY, CDR2 SVGAGI. V lost 4 bases and J 3 bases, leaving 9 bases between the germline ends. The CDR3 is made up of 13 amino acids. This TCR was recovered from a man older than 75 with acute or convalescent COVID-19. Sequenced sample: peripheral blood. V gene TRBV6-5 combines with J gene TRBJ1-2, with D possibly matching TRBD1 (6 bases). CDR3 in amino acids: CASSSRTDYGYTF. DNA for the CDR3: TGTGCCAGCAGTTCGCGGACAGACTATGGCTACACCTTC.